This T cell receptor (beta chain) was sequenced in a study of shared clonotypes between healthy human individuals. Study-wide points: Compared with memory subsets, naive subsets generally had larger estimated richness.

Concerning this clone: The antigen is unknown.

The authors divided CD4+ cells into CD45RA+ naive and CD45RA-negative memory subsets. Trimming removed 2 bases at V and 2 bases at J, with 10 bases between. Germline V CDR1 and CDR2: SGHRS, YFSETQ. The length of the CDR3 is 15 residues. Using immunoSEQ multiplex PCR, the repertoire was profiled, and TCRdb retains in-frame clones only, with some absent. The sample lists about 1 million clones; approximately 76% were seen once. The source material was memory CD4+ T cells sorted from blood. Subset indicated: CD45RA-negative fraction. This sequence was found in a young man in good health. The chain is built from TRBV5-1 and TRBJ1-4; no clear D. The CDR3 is CASSLTPGTNEKLFF. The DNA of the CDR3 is TGCGCCAGCAGCTTAACCCCGGGGACTAATGAAAAACTGTTTTTT.